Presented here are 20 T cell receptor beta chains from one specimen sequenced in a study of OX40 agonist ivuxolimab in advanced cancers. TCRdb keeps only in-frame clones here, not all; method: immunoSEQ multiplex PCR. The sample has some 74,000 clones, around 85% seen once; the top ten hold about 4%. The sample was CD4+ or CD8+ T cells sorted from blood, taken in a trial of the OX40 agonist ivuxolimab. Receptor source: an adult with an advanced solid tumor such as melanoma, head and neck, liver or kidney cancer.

The CDR3 here is CASSLGLAEMSTGELFF. Written as DNA, the CDR3 is TGCGCCAGCAGCTTGGGATTAGCGGAGATGAGCACCGGGGAGCTGTTTTTT. The chain joins TRBV5-1 to TRBJ2-2, with D perhaps TRBD2 (6 bases). From germline, CDR1 is SGHRS and CDR2 YFSETQ. The length of the CDR3 is 17 residues. V lost 0 bases, J lost 4 bases, and 16 bases lay in between.

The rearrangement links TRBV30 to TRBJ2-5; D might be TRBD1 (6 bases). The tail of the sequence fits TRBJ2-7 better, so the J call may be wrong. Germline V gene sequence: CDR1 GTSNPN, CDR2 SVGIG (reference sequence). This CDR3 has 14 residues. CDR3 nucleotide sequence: TGTGCCTGGAGGCCCTTAACAGGGATCCACGAGCAGTACTTC. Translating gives CAWRPLTGIHEQYF.

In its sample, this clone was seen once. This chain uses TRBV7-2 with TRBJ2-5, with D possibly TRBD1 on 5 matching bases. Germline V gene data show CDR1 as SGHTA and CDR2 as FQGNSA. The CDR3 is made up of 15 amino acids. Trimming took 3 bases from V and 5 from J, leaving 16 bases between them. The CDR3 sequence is CASSLLSGPAETQYF. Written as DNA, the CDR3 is TGTGCCAGCAGCTTGCTCTCAGGGCCGGCGGAGACCCAGTACTTC.

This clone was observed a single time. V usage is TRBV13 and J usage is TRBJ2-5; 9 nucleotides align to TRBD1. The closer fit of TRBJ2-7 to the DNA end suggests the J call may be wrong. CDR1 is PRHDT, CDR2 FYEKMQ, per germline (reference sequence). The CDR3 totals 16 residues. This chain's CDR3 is CASSSVTGQGQYEQYF. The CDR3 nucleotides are TGTGCCAGCAGCAGTGTTACGGGACAGGGACAATACGAGCAGTACTTC.

The CDR3 DNA follows: TGTGCCAGCTCGCGAGGGGGAAGCTACGAGCAGTACTTC. This encodes CASSRGGSYEQYF. V usage is TRBV11-3 and J usage is TRBJ2-7; the D gene is possibly TRBD1 (6 bases). The ends were cut back, 8 bases at V and 3 bases at J, with 14 bases in the middle. CDR3 size: 13 residues. Germline lookup yields CDR1 SGHNT and CDR2 YENEEA.

The CDR3 sequence is CASAPGGARGLEQYF. CDR3 nucleotides: TGTGCCAGCGCCCCGGGGGGCGCGAGGGGTTTAGAGCAGTACTTC. The rearrangement links TRBV28 to TRBJ2-7; a weak D match, TRBD2 (7 bases). V was clipped by 8 bases and J by 7 bases, with 24 bases between them. CDR1 is MDHEN and CDR2 is SYDVKM in the germline V gene. CDR3 length: 15 amino acids. Complete variable domain (other parts from reference TRBV28 and TRBJ2-7): DVKVTQSSRYLVKRTGEKVFLECVQDMDHENMFWYRQDPGLGLRLIYFSYDVKMKEKGDIPEGYSVSREKKERFSLILESASTNQTSMYLCASAPGGARGLEQYFGPGTRLTVT.

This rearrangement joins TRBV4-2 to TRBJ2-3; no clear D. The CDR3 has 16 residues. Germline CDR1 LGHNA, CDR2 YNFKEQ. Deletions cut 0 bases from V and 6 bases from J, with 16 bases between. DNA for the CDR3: TGTGCCAGCAGCCAAGATTTCTGGACCGTTGGGGATACGCAGTATTTT. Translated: CASSQDFWTVGDTQYF.

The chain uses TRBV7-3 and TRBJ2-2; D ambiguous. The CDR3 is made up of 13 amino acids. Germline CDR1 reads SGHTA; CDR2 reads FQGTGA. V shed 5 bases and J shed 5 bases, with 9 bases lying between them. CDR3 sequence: CASSVDSTGELFF. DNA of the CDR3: TGTGCCAGCAGCGTCGACTCTACCGGGGAGCTGTTTTTT.

The CDR3 here is CASSEVSGTYEQYF. The CDR3 DNA reads TGTGCCAGCAGCGAAGTGTCTGGGACCTACGAGCAGTACTTC. This chain connects TRBV7-6 to TRBJ2-7; D not resolved. The V and J ends lost 5 bases and 2 bases respectively, with 13 bases between them. The CDR3 is 14 residues long. The germline V gene encodes CDR1 SGHVS and CDR2 FNYEAQ. Full variable domain (missing parts from reference TRBV7-6 and TRBJ2-7): GAGVSQSPRYKVTKRGQDVALRCDPISGHVSLYWYRQALGQGPEFLTYFNYEAQQDKSGLPNDRFSAERPEGSISTLTIQRTEQRDSAMYRCASSEVSGTYEQYFGPGTRLTVT.

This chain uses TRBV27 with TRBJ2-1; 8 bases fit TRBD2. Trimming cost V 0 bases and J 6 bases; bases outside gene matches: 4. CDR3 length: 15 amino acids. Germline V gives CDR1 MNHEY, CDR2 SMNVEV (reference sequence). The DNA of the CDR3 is TGTGCCAGCAGTTTATCCCGAACTAGCGGCAATGAGCAGTTCTTC. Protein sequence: CASSLSRTSGNEQFF.

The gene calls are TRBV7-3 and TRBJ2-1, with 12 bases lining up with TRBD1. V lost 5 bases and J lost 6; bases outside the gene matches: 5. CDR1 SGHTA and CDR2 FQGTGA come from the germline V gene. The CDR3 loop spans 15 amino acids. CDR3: CASSLGQGAFNEQFF. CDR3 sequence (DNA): TGTGCCAGCAGCCTGGGACAGGGGGCATTCAATGAGCAGTTCTTC.

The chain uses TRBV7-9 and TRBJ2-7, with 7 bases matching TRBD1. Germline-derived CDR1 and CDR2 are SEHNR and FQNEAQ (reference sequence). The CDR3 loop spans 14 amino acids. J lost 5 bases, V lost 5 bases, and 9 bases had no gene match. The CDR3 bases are TGTGCCAGCAGCCCTCAGGGGGATGACGACGAGCAGTACTTC. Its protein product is CASSPQGDDDEQYF.

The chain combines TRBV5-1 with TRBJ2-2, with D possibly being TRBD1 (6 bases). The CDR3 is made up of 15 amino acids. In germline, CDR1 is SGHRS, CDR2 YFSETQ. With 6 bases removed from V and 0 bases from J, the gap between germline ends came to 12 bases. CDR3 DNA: TGCGCCAGCACAACAGGGACCGCGAACACCGGGGAGCTGTTTTTT. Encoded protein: CASTTGTANTGELFF.

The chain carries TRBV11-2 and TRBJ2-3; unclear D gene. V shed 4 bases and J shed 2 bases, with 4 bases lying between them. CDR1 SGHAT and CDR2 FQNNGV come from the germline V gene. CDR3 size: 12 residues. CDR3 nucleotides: TGTGCCAGCAGCTCCTTCACAGATACGCAGTATTTT. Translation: CASSSFTDTQYF.

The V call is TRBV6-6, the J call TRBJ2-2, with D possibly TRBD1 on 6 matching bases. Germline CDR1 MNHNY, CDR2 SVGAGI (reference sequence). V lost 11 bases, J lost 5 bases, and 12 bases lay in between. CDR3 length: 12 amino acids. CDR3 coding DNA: TGTGCCGCACAGGGCTTAACCGGGGAGCTGTTTTTT. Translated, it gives CAAQGLTGELFF.

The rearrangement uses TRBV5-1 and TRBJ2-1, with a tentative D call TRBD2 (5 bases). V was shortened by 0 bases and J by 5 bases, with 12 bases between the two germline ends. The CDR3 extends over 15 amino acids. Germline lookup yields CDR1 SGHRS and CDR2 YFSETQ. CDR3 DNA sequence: TGCGCCAGCAGCTTGGTACTATCCGGGGACAATGAGCAGTTCTTC. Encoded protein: CASSLVLSGDNEQFF.

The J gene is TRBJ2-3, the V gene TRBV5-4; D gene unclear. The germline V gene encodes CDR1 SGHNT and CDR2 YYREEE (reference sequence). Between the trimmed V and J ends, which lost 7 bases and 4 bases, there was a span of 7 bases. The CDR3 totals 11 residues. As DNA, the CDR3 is TGTGCCAGCTGGGCCGCAGATACGCAGTATTTT. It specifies CASWAADTQYF.

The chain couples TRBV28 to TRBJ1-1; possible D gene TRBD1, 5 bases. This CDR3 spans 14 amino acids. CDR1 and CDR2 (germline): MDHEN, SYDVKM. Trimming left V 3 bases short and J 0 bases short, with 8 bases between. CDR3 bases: TGTGCCAGCAGTTTGGGGGGGGTGAACACTGAAGCTTTCTTT. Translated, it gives CASSLGGVNTEAFF. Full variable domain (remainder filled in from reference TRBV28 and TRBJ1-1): DVKVTQSSRYLVKRTGEKVFLECVQDMDHENMFWYRQDPGLGLRLIYFSYDVKMKEKGDIPEGYSVSREKKERFSLILESASTNQTSMYLCASSLGGVNTEAFFGQGTRLTVV.

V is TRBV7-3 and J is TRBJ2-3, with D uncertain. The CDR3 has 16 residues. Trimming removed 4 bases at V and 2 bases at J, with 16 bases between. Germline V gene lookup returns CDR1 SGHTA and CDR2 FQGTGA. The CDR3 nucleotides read TGTGCCAGCAGCTCCGGTCCACAAGGGCACACAGATACGCAGTATTTT. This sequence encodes CASSSGPQGHTDTQYF.

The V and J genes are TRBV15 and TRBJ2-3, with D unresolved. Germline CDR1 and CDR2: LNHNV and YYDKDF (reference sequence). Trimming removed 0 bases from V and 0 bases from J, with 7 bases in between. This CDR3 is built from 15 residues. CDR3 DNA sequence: TGTGCCACCAGCAGAGACCGGCAAAGCACAGATACGCAGTATTTT. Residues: CATSRDRQSTDTQYF.